The clone carrying this T cell receptor (beta chain) has just one count. The antigen remains unidentified. This specimen comes from a study of vaccination and CD4 T cells after COVID-19. Overall study: The convalescent group had six males, four females, seven Caucasians, two Asians, one multiracial. Diagnosis preceded the drawing of post-COVID samples by a median approximately 110 days (range 35 to 161).

Germline CDR1 and CDR2: MNHNS and SASEGT. V shed 6 bases and J shed 6 bases, with 15 bases lying between them. The CDR3 length is 15 residues. Cultured CD4+ T cell DNA was sequenced using the Oncomine TCR Beta short-read assay. It was from cultured CD4+ T cells that genomic DNA was extracted. TCRdb re-analysed the PCR reads in MiXCR, keeping a single row per CDR3 protein. The profile shows about 17,000 distinct CDR3 sequences, roughly three fifths of them singletons. Noted treatment: roughly 10-day PBMC culture with coronavirus spike peptide pools or control peptides (ViraFEST assay). TCRs were sequenced by ViraFEST after antigen-specific T cells had been expanded with peptide pools.

Input material: CD4+ T cells from blood, cultured in vitro. The clonotype comes from a human donor who had recovered from COVID-19. The chain employs TRBV6-1 and TRBJ1-6; the D is unclear. Here the CDR3 reads CASRDPLRGNSPLHF. CDR3 nucleotides: TGTGCCAGCAGGGACCCCCTTCGGGGTAATTCACCCCTCCACTTT.